These T cell receptor beta chains were read from a single sample in a study of blood T cell repertoires in COVID-19. The assay was immunoSEQ multiplex PCR, and TCRdb's table has in-frame clones only and misses some. The sample carries over 80,000 clones, approximately 88% recorded once. Sequencing input: peripheral blood. These receptors were taken from a man between 65 and 85 years old with acute or convalescent COVID-19. Each CDR3 is given with its conserved first and last residue. The D gene is left open where the match is weak. For some rows the clone size is stated as once, few or many, or as a class when expanded; others skip it.

size,V,J,D,DNA,CDR3
few,TRBV7-8,TRBJ2-2,TRBD1,TGTGCCAGCAGCCGGGACAGCTCCGGGGAGCTGTTTTTT,CASSRDSSGELFF
-,TRBV24-1,TRBJ1-5,-,TGTGCCACCAGTGATTCTCGGGGAAGGGATGGCAATCAGCCCCAGCATTTT,CATSDSRGRDGNQPQHF
-,TRBV7-2,TRBJ2-5,-,TGTGCCAGCAGCTTAATCCGGCAGGTGGAGGCCCAGTACTTC,CASSLIRQVEAQYF
once,TRBV28,TRBJ2-3,TRBD1,TGTGCCAGCAGCCGACAGGGAAGATGGACAGATACGCAGTATTTT,CASSRQGRWTDTQYF
-,TRBV11-2,TRBJ2-7,-,TGTGCCAGCAGCTTATCCCCAGGGAGGTACGAGCAGTACTTC,CASSLSPGRYEQYF
-,TRBV7-3,TRBJ2-5,TRBD2,TGTGCCAGCAGCTTGTGGGGAGGGGAGACCCAGTACTTC,CASSLWGGETQYF
-,TRBV7-6,TRBJ2-1,TRBD2,TGTGCCAGCAGCAGGACTAGCGGGGGGAGCTCCTACAATGAGCAGTTCTTC,CASSRTSGGSSYNEQFF
-,TRBV11-2,TRBJ2-3,TRBD2,TGTGCCAGCAGCTCCGTCCGACTAGCGGGAGGCCGGGGAGATACGCAGTATTTT,CASSSVRLAGGRGDTQYF
once,TRBV4-3,TRBJ2-2,TRBD1,TGCGCCAGCAGCCAAGTAACCGGGACAGCGCAAGGGTTGTTTTTT,CASSQVTGTAQGLFF
-,TRBV4-1,TRBJ1-5,TRBD1,TGCGCCAGCAGCCAAGGAGACAGGGAGGAGCAGCCCCAGCATTTT,CASSQGDREEQPQHF
-,TRBV19,TRBJ2-2,TRBD1,TGTGCCAGTAGTCCCTTTACCCGGGACAGGGCGTACACCGGGGAGCTGTTTTTT,CASSPFTRDRAYTGELFF
few,TRBV4-3,TRBJ2-1,TRBD2,TGCGCCAGCAGCCAAGATCATGGGACTATGATTCCGCAGTTCTTC,CASSQDHGTMIPQFF
-,TRBV19,TRBJ1-6,-,TGTGCCAGTAGTATTGGGAGGGACTCCTATAATTCACCCCTCCACTTT,CASSIGRDSYNSPLHF
-,TRBV7-9,TRBJ1-5,-,TGTGCCAGCAGCGGCCAACAGGACCTGGGGCCCCAGCATTTT,CASSGQQDLGPQHF
-,TRBV4-3,TRBJ2-3,-,TGCGCCAGCAGCCAAGATCTGTACACAGATACGCAGTATTTT,CASSQDLYTDTQYF
-,TRBV6-6,TRBJ1-5,TRBD1,TGTGCCAGCAGTTACTCGGGACAGCTTCAGCCCCAGCATTTT,CASSYSGQLQPQHF
few,TRBV3-1/TRBV3-2,TRBJ1-1,-,TGTGCCAGCAGCCAAGCTGGAGTCGGTGCTTTCTTT,CASSQAGVGAFF
-,TRBV7-6,TRBJ2-1,TRBD1,TGTGCCAGCAGCTTAGTCGGGACAGGGTCGAGGGATGAGCAGTTCTTC,CASSLVGTGSRDEQFF
-,TRBV3-1/TRBV3-2,TRBJ2-5,-,TGTGCCAGCAGCCGGATGACAGGATACCAAGAGACCCAGTACTTC,CASSRMTGYQETQYF
few,TRBV7-9,TRBJ1-1,-,TGTGCCAGCAGCTTAGCAGGCCGAGGAGCTTTCTTT,CASSLAGRGAFF
-,TRBV12-5,TRBJ1-1,-,TGTGCTAGTGGTTTGGTATACGGGCAGGGGTCGTACACTGAAGCTTTCTTT,CASGLVYGQGSYTEAFF
-,TRBV2,TRBJ1-2,-,TGTGCCAGCAGTGCCTTCGGGGGTCGGGATGGCTACACCTTC,CASSAFGGRDGYTF
-,TRBV6-2/TRBV6-3,TRBJ2-7,TRBD1,TGTGCCAGCAGTTTGCCCGTGGGACAGGCCTACGAGCAGTACTTC,CASSLPVGQAYEQYF
-,TRBV11-2,TRBJ1-1,TRBD1,TGTGCCAGCAGCCGGGGACAGAGTATGAACACTGAAGCTTTCTTT,CASSRGQSMNTEAFF
-,TRBV18,TRBJ2-3,-,TGTGCCAGCTCACCATTAGGAGGCACAGATACGCAGTATTTT,CASSPLGGTDTQYF
-,TRBV7-2,TRBJ2-2,TRBD2,TGTGCCAGCAGCTCGGGACTAGCGGACACCGGGGAGCTGTTTTTT,CASSSGLADTGELFF